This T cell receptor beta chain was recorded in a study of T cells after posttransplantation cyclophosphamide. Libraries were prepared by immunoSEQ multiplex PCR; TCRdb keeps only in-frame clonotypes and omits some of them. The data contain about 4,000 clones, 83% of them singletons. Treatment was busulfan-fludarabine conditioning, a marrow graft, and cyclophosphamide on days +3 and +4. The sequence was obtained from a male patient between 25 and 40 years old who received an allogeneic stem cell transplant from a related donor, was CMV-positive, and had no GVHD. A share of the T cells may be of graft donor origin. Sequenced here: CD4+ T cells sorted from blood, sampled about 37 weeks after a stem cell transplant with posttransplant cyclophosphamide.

Here the CDR3 reads CASSLSLEVMTQYF. Written as DNA, the CDR3 is TGTGCCAGCAGCTTGTCCCTAGAGGTCATGACCCAGTACTTC. The genes are TRBV5-4 and TRBJ2-5, with unresolved D. Germline CDR1 is SGHNT and CDR2 is YYREEE (reference sequence). Trimming cost V 1 base and J 7 bases, with 14 bases left between them. This CDR3 spans 14 amino acids. Full variable domain (outside the CDR3, taken from reference TRBV5-4 and TRBJ2-5): ETGVTQSPTHLIKTRGQQVTLRCSSQSGHNTVSWYQQALGQGPQFIFQYYREEENGRGNFPPRFSGLQFPNYSSELNVNALELDDSALYLCASSLSLEVMTQYFGPGTRLLVL.